The present TCR beta chain was sequenced within a study of shared clonotypes between healthy human individuals. Study-level points and caveats: Generation of non-shared clonotypes was less probable than generation of clonotypes shared by all four donors.

Of note for this clone: The target antigen is unknown.

Researchers partitioned CD4+ cells into CD45RA+ naive and CD45RA-negative memory subsets. Only in-frame clones appear in the TCRdb table, and some are missing; sequencing was by immunoSEQ multiplex PCR. This sample carries about 700,000 clones, over 65% of them seen once, and the ten largest clones take under 2%. The source material was memory CD4+ T cells sorted from blood. The subset denotes: CD45RA-negative fraction. The sequence was collected from a woman aged 30 to 39 in good health.

The CDR3 DNA reads as TGTGCCAGTAGTACGACTAGCGGGAGGCTATACGAGCAGTACTTC. Its protein product is CASSTTSGRLYEQYF. This chain connects TRBV19 to TRBJ2-7; 13 nucleotides agree with TRBD2. V lost 4 bases and J lost 4; bases outside the gene matches: 4. This CDR3 comprises 15 residues. Germline V CDR1 and CDR2: LNHDA, SQIVND (reference sequence).